The subject of this entry is one T cell receptor (beta chain). In its sample, this clonotype was seen many times. What antigen it recognizes has not been identified. No much larger clonotype is one base removed from it; base qualities were not supplied. These data originate in a study of T-cell reconstitution after alpha-beta-depleted transplantation in children (dated by TCRdb to the mid-2010s). Regarding the complete study: T-cell immune reconstitution after TCRalphabeta/CD19-depleted allogeneic hematopoietic cell transplantation in children was quantitatively tracked in the study by means of TCR repertoire profiling.

In the germline V gene (reference sequence), CDR1 corresponds to DFQATT and CDR2 to SNEGSKA. The V end gives up 2 bases and the J end 4 bases, leaving 4 bases in the junction not matched to a gene. Inclusive of the bounding cysteine and phenylalanine, the CDR3 is 14 residues long. Just CDR3 DNA is preserved here, 42 bases in frame from base 1. Library generation was performed with PCR. Sequencing instrument: Illumina HiSeq 2500. Molecular barcoding was employed in the preparation of TCR libraries, with unique molecular identifiers being used to normalize TCRbeta repertoire quantification. TCRdb reprocessed the public reads (quality trimming at Q25 with fastp, clone calling with MiXCR) and kept in-frame beta chains. For every CDR3 protein sequence, its rows merge into one entry that carries the most common genes and DNA. The sample profile shows some 240,000 distinct CDR3 sequences; 9.7% of them were found once. In total, the top ten clones hold less than 6% of the sample.

This specimen was PBMCs from the stem cell graft donor, taken from the stem cell graft. The sequence came from a human donor who donated a stem cell graft to a child with SCID. The chain employs TRBV20-1 and TRBJ2-5; 10 bases in the middle match TRBD2. The CDR3: CSARQRGGRETQYF. The DNA sequence reads TGCAGTGCTAGACAGCGGGGGGGCCGAGAGACCCAGTACTTC.